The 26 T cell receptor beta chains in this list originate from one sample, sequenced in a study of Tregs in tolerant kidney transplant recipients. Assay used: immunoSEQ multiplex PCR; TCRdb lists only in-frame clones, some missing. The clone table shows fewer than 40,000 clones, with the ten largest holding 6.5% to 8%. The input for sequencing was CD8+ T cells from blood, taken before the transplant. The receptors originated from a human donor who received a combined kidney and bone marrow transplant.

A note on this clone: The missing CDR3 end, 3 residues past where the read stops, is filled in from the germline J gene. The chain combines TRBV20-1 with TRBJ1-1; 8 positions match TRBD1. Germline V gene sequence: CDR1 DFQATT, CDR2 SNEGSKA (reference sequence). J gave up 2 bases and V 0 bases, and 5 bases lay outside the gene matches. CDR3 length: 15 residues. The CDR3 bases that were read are TGCAGTGCTAGAGATCACAGGGGGGGAAACACTGAA. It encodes CSARDHRGGNTE. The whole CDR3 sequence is CSARDHRGGNTEAFF.

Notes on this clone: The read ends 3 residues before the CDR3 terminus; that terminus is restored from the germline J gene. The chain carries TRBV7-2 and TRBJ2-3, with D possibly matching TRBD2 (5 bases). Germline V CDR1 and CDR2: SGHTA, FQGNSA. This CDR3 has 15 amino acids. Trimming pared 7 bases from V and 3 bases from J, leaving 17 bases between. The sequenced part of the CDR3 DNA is TGTGCCAGCACCGACGGGGTAGCAAATACAGATACG. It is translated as CASTDGVANTDT. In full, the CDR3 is CASTDGVANTDTQYF.

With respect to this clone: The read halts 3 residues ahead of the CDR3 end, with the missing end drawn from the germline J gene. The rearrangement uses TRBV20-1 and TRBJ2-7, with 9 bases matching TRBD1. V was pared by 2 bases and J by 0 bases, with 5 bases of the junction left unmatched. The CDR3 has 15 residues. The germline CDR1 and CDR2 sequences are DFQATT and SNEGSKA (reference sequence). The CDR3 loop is CSARSGDRDSYEQYF. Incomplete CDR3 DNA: TGCAGTGCTAGATCGGGGGACAGGGACTCCTACGAG.

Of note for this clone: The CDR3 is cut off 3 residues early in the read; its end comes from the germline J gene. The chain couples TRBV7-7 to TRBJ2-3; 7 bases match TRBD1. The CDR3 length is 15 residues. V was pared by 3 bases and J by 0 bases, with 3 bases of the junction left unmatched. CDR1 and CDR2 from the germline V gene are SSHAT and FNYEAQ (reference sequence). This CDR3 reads CASSLGQTSTDTQYF. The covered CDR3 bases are TGTGCCAGCAGCTTGGGACAGACTAGCACAGATACG. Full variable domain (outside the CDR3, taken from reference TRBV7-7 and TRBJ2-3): GAGVSQSPRYKVTKRGQDVTLRCDPISSHATLYWYQQALGQGPEFLTYFNYEAQPDKSGLPSDRFSAERPEGSISTLTIQRTEQRDSAMYRCASSLGQTSTDTQYFGPGTRLTVL.

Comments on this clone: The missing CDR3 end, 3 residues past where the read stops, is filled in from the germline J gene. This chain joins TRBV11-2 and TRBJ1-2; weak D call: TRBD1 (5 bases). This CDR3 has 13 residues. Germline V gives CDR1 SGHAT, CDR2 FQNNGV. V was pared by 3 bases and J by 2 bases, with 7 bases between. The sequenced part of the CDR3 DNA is TGTGCCAGCAGCTTTGGGGCAAACTATGGC. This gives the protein CASSFGANYG. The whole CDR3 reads CASSFGANYGYTF.

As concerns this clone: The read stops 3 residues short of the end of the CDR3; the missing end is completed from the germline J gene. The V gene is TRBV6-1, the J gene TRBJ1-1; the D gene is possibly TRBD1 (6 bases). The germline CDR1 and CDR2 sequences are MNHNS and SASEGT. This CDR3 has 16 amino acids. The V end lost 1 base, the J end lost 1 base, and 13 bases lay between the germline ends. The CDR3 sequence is CASSEGAGVRNTEAFF. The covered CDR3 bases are TGTGCCAGCAGTGAAGGGGCAGGGGTAAGGAACACTGAA.

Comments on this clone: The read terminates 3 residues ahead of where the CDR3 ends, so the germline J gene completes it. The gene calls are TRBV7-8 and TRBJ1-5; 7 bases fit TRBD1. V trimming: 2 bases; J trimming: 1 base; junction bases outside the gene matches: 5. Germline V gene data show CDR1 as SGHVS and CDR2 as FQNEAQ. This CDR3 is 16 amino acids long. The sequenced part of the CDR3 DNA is TGTGCCAGCAGCTTAAGTACAGGGGTGAGCAATCAGCCC. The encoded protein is CASSLSTGVSNQP. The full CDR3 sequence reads CASSLSTGVSNQPQHF.

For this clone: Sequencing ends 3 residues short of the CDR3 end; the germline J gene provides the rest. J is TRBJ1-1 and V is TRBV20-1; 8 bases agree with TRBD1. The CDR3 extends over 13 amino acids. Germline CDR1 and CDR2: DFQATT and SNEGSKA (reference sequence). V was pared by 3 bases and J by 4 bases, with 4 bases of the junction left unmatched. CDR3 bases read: TGCAGTGCTAGGGGACAGGATTCCACTGAA. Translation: CSARGQDSTE. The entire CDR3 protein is CSARGQDSTEAFF.

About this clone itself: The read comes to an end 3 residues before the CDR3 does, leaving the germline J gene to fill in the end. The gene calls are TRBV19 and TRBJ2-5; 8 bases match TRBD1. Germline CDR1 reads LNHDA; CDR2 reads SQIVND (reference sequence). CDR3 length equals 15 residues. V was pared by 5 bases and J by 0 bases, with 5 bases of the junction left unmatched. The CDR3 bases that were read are TGTGCCAGTAGTCCGGGACAGGTGTACCAAGAGACC. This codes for CASSPGQVYQET. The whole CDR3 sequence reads CASSPGQVYQETQYF.

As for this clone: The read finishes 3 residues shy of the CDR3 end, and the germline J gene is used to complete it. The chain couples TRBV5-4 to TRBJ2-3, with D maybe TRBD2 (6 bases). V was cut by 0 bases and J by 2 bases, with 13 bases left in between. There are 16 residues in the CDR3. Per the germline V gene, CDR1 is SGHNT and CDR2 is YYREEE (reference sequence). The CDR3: CASSLEVAANTDTQYF. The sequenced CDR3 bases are TGTGCCAGCAGCTTGGAAGTAGCGGCAAACACAGATACG.

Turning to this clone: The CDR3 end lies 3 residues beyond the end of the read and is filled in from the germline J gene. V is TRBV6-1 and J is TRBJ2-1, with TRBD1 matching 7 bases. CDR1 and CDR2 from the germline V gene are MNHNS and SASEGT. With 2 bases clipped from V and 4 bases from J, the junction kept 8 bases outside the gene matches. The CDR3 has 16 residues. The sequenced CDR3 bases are TGTGCCAGCAGTGAATTAAACAGGGGTGGGTACAATGAG. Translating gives CASSELNRGGYNE. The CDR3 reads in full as CASSELNRGGYNEQFF.

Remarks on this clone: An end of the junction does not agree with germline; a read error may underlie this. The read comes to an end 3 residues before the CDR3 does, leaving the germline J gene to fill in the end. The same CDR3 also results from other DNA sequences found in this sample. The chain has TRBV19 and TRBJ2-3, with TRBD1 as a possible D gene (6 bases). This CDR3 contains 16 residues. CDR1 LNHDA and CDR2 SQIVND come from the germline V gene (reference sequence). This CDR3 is CASSRRWTASTDTQYF. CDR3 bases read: TGTGCCAGTAGTAGAAGGTGGACAGCTAGCACGGATACG.

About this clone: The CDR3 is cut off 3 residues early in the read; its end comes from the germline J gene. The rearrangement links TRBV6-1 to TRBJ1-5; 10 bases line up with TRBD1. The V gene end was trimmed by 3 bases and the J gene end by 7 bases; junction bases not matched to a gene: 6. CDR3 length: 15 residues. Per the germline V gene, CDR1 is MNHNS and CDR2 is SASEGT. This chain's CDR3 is CASSEPTGGRQPQHF. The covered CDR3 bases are TGTGCCAGCAGTGAGCCGACAGGGGGCCGGCAGCCC.

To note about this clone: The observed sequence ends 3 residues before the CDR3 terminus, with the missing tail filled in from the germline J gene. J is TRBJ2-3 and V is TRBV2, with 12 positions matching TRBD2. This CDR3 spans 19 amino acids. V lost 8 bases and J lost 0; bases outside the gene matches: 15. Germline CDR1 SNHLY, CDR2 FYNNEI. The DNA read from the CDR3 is TGTGCCAGCGGTGTCCGGACTAGCGGGGCTCTAACTAGCACAGATACG. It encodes CASGVRTSGALTSTDT. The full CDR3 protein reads CASGVRTSGALTSTDTQYF.

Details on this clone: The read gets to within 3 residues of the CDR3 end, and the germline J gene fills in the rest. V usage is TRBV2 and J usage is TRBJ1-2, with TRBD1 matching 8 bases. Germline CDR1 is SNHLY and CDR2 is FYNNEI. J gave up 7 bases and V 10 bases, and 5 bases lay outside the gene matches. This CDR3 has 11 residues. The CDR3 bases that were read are TGTGCCACCTCAGGGGGCTCTGGC. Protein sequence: CATSGGSG. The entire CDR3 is CATSGGSGYTF.

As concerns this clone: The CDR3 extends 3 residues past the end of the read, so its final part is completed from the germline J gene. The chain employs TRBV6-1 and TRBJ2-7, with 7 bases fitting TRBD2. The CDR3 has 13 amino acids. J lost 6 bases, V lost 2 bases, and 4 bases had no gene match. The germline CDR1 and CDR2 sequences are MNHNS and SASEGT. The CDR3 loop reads CASSEWGLLEQYF. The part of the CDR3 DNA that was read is TGTGCCAGCAGTGAATGGGGACTACTCGAG.

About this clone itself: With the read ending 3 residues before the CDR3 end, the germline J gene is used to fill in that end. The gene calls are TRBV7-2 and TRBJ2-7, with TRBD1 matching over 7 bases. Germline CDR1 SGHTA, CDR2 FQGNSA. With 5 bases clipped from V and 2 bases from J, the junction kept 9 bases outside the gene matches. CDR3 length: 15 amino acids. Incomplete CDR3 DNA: TGTGCCAGCAGCGTGAACCGGGACAGACCCTACGAG. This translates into CASSVNRDRPYE. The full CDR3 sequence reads CASSVNRDRPYEQYF.

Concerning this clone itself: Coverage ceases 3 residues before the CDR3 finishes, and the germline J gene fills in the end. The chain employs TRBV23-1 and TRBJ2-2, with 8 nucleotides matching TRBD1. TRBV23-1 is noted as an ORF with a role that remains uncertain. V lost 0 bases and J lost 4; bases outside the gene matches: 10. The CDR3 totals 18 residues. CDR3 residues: CASSQSTGQGAVTGELFF. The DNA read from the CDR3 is TGCGCCAGCAGTCAATCGACCGGGCAGGGGGCGGTCACCGGGGAG.

Partial CDR3 DNA: TGTGCCTGGAGTGTAGGGTCCGGGACAGGGGCCGTCGAGACC. Translating it yields CAWSVGSGTGAVET. The CDR3 reads in full as CAWSVGSGTGAVETQYF. The chain links TRBV30 to TRBJ2-5; 10 bases are a match to TRBD1. The read ends 3 residues shy of where the CDR3 ends; the end is completed using the germline J gene. Germline assignment: CDR1 GTSNPN and CDR2 SVGIG (reference sequence). The CDR3 length is 17 residues. After removal of 0 bases from V and 5 bases from J, the junction contained 12 bases not matched to a gene.

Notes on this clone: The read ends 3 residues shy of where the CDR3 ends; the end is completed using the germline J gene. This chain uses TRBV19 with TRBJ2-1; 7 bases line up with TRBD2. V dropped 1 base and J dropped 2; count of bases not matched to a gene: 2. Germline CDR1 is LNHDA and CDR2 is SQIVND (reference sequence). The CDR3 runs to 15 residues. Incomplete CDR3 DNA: TGTGCCAGTAGTATAGGGCTAGCGGCCTACAATGAG. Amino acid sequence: CASSIGLAAYNE. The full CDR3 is CASSIGLAAYNEQFF.

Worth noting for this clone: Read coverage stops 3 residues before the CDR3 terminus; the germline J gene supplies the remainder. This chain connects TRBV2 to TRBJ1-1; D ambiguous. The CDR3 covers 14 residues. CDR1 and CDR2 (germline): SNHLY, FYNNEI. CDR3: CASNAIPLGLEAFF. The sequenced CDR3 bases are TGTGCCAGCAATGCGATCCCCCTTGGGCTCGAA.

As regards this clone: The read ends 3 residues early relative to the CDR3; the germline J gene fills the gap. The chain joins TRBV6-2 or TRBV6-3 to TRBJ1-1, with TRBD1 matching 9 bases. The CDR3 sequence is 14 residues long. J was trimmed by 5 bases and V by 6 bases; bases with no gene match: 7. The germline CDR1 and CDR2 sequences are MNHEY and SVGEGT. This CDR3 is CASRRGQGFTEAFF. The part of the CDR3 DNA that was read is TGTGCCAGCAGACGGGGACAGGGTTTTACTGAA.

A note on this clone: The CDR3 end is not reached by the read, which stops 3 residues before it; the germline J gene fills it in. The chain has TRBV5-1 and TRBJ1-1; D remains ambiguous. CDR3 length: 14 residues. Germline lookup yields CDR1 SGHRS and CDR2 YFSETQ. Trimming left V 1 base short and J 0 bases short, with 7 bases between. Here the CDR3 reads CASSLRFLNTEAFF. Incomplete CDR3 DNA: TGCGCCAGCAGCTTGAGGTTCCTGAACACTGAA. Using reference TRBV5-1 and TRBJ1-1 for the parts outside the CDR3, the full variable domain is KAGVTQTPRYLIKTRGQQVTLSCSPISGHRSVSWYQQTPGQGLQFLFEYFSETQRNKGNFPGRFSGRQFSNSRSEMNVSTLELGDSALYLCASSLRFLNTEAFFGQGTRLTVV.

CDR3 bases read: TGCGCCAGCAGCTTAGGGGGTTGGGAGACC. This encodes CASSLGGWET. The complete CDR3 protein is CASSLGGWETQYF. This sequence joins TRBV5-1 and TRBJ2-5; a possible D gene is TRBD1 (6 bases). Read data end 3 residues before the CDR3 end; the end is taken from the germline J gene. Between the trimmed V and J ends, which lost 2 bases and 5 bases, there was a span of 10 bases. The length of the CDR3 is 13 residues. CDR1 SGHRS and CDR2 YFSETQ come from the germline V gene.

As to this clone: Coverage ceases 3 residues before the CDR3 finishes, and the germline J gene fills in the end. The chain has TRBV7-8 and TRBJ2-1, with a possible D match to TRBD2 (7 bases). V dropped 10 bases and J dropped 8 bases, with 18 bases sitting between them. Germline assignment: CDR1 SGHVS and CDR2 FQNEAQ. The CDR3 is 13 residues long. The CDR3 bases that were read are TGTGCCATCCGGGTCGGGGGGCCTTATGAG. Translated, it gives CAIRVGGPYE. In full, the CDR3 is CAIRVGGPYEQFF.

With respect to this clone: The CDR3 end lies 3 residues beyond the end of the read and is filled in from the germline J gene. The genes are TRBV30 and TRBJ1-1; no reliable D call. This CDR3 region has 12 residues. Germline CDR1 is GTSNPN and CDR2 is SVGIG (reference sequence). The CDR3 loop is CAWILVRGEAFF. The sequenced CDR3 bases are TGTGCCTGGATATTGGTCAGAGGCGAA.